Sequencing of this T cell receptor (beta chain) was carried out in a study of blood T cell repertoires in COVID-19. Overall study: Material from acute and convalescent COVID-19 was sourced from the United States, Italy and Spain. In each case, the material was cDNA or gDNA derived from T cells, B-cell-depleted T cells, or PBMCs.

Per the germline V gene, CDR1 is SGHTA and CDR2 is FQGTGA. The CDR3 is 16 amino acids. Between the trimmed V and J ends, which lost 4 bases and 1 base, there was a span of 16 bases. Per the study methods: Reference gene primer amplification gave estimated nucleated cell counts. TCRdb's table, derived via immunoSEQ multiplex PCR, lists solely in-frame clones and lacks some. Clonal size and the V and J genes are those of that table, whereas D and trimming came from the DNA. The table shows about 62,000 clones, with 80% to 95% occurring only once. Sequences were obtained from peripheral blood. The chain has TRBV7-3 and TRBJ1-1; no firm D call. The sequence came from a human donor in a cohort sampled during active COVID-19. The CDR3 region is CASSWSGGPPNTEAFF. The CDR3 DNA follows: TGTGCCAGCAGCTGGTCAGGAGGCCCCCCGAACACTGAAGCTTTCTTT.